The clone carrying this T cell receptor (beta chain) is medium-sized within its sample. The antigen is not known. With the library built for alpha chains, this beta chain is off target and its frequency is not meaningful. These data belong to a study of spatial heterogeneity in lung cancer. Study-wide findings and caveats: Beta chains had about 13% coverage of tumor T cells, and alpha chains had roughly 7%. Counts that tracked tumor mutation counts were those of expanded intratumoral alpha and beta TCRs.

TCRdb used MiXCR to reprocess the 5' RACE reads, holding one entry per CDR3 protein. The table lists 9,000 to 13,000 distinct CDR3 sequences, 10% to 15% of them singletons. Germline loops: CDR1 MNHEY, CDR2 SVGAGI. The CDR3 is 15 residues long. V lost 5 bases and J 0 bases, leaving 13 bases between the germline ends. The time point here: sample taken at primary tumor resection. Unsorted whole RNA samples from tumor, nontumor lung or frozen PBMC were sequenced. The sample here was lung tumor tissue, taken at surgery. The source of this sequence is a male donor with early-stage non-small cell lung cancer. V and J are TRBV6-5 and TRBJ1-1; D not certain. In DNA, the CDR3 is TGTGCCAGCAGTCATCGAGCAAGTATGAACACTGAAGCTTTCTTT. Amino acids: CASSHRASMNTEAFF.